These T cell receptor beta chains were read from a single sample in a study of blood T cell repertoires in COVID-19. Here immunoSEQ multiplex PCR was the method, and the copy in TCRdb shows in-frame clones only, minus some. Of 250,000 to 350,000 clones listed, around 87% were seen once; the top ten hold roughly 7.1%. The source material was peripheral blood. These receptors all stem from a woman in her 50s who had recovered from COVID-19. Both conserved end residues are part of each CDR3. A D gene is named only where the DNA matches it firmly. Size is omitted from some rows. Given values are once, few, many or a class for expanded clones.

clone_size	v_call	j_call	d_call	cdr3_nt	cdr3_aa
-	TRBV6-5	TRBJ1-5	-	TGTGCCAGCAGTTTGACCCCGGACGGACTCCAACCCCAGCATTTT	CASSLTPDGLQPQHF
-	TRBV6-5	TRBJ2-2	-	TGTGCCAGCAGTTCCGGGACTTCGAACACCGGGGAGCTGTTTTTT	CASSSGTSNTGELFF
-	TRBV5-1	TRBJ2-3	-	TGCGCCAGCAGCTTGGGGTTAGCGACGGAGTACACAGATACGCAGTATTTT	CASSLGLATEYTDTQYF
-	TRBV6-1	TRBJ1-2	TRBD1	TGTGCCAGCAGTGAATTTTTGACAGGGGATGGCTACACCTTC	CASSEFLTGDGYTF
-	TRBV28	TRBJ1-2	-	TGTGCCAGCAGAACGGCAGGGGATAACTATGGCTACACCTTC	CASRTAGDNYGYTF
-	TRBV14	TRBJ2-7	TRBD1	TGTGCCAGCAGCCGCGACAGGGGCCTTACCTACGAGCAGTACTTC	CASSRDRGLTYEQYF
-	TRBV5-4	TRBJ2-3	TRBD2	TGTGCCAGCAGCTTGGGGGCGGGAGGTGGAGATACGCAGTATTTT	CASSLGAGGGDTQYF
few	TRBV4-2	TRBJ2-1	-	TGTGCCAGCAGCCAAGAAACTAGTATCAATGAGCAGTTCTTC	CASSQETSINEQFF
-	TRBV3-1/TRBV3-2	TRBJ2-7	-	TGTGCCAGCAGCCACAGCGCGGGACCGTACGAGCAGTACTTC	CASSHSAGPYEQYF
once	TRBV10-3	TRBJ1-2	-	TGTGCCATCAGTGAGGGTCAGAACTATGGCTACACCTTC	CAISEGQNYGYTF
-	TRBV5-1	TRBJ2-1	-	TGCGCCAGCAGCGCTGGGACACCCCCAATCGATGAGCAGTTCTTC	CASSAGTPPIDEQFF
-	TRBV7-9	TRBJ2-1	-	TGTGCCAGCAGCCTCAGGACTCCGGTCCGGGGTGAGCAGTTCTTC	CASSLRTPVRGEQFF
few	TRBV20-1	TRBJ2-1	-	TGCAGTGGCGCGGACTACAATGAGCAGTTCTTC	CSGADYNEQFF
-	TRBV29-1	TRBJ1-5	-	TGCAGCGTTTATGGGGCGACTTATCAGCCCCAGCATTTT	CSVYGATYQPQHF
-	TRBV7-2	TRBJ1-5	TRBD1	TGTGCCAGCAGCTACAGGGGGTCTCAGCCCCAGCATTTT	CASSYRGSQPQHF
-	TRBV6-5	TRBJ2-1	TRBD1	TGTGCCAGCGCCGGACAGGGTAAAAACAATGAGCAGTTCTTC	CASAGQGKNNEQFF
once	TRBV11-3	TRBJ2-7	TRBD2	TGTGCCAGCAGCCGGACTAGCGGGGAGTACGAGCAGTACTTC	CASSRTSGEYEQYF
once	TRBV3-1/TRBV3-2	TRBJ1-2	-	TGTGCCAGCAGCCAAGGGCCGGGTGGTTCCTATGGCTACACCTTC	CASSQGPGGSYGYTF
-	TRBV28	TRBJ1-2	-	TGTGCCAGCAGTTTAGTCGGGGAGTATGGCTACACCTTC	CASSLVGEYGYTF
-	TRBV6-5	TRBJ2-7	TRBD2	TGTGCCAGCAGGACCAGCGGGAGTTACGAGCAGTACTTC	CASRTSGSYEQYF
-	TRBV9	TRBJ2-2	-	TGTGCCAGCAGCGTAGCTTGGGGAGGCCATTCCACCGGGGAGCTGTTTTTT	CASSVAWGGHSTGELFF
-	TRBV12-3/TRBV12-4	TRBJ2-7	TRBD1	TGTGCCAGCAGTTCAACAGGGGAATACGAGCAGTACTTC	CASSSTGEYEQYF
-	TRBV6-6	TRBJ1-2	TRBD1	TGTGCCAGCAGAAGAACCGGGGACAGCACCTATGGCTACACCTTC	CASRRTGDSTYGYTF
few	TRBV28	TRBJ2-7	-	TGTGCCAGCAGCCCCCTAGGACGACAGGATTCCTACGAGCAGTACTTC	CASSPLGRQDSYEQYF
-	TRBV5-1	TRBJ2-7	TRBD2	TGCGCCAGCAGCCGTGGAGCGGGAGTCTCCTACGAGCAGTACTTC	CASSRGAGVSYEQYF
-	TRBV30	TRBJ2-2	TRBD2	TGTGCCTGGAGTTCTCTAGCGGGAGGCACCGGGGAGCTGTTTTTT	CAWSSLAGGTGELFF
-	TRBV5-1	TRBJ2-5	-	TGCGCCAGCAGCCCCGGACAGAAACAAGAGACCCAGTACTTC	CASSPGQKQETQYF
-	TRBV6-6	TRBJ2-7	-	TGTGCCAGCAGTTACTCGGGCGGGACCTACGAGCAGTACTTC	CASSYSGGTYEQYF
-	TRBV4-3	TRBJ2-2	-	TGCGCCAGCAGCCAAGAAAGCGGGCCGATTGGGGGGGAGCTGTTTTTT	CASSQESGPIGGELFF
-	TRBV7-2	TRBJ1-2	-	TGTGCCAGCAGCTTAGGGGGAGGGGTAAACTATGGCTACACCTTC	CASSLGGGVNYGYTF
-	TRBV2	TRBJ2-2	TRBD1	TGTGCCAGCAGAGGGACAGGGGGCACCGGGGAGCTGTTTTTT	CASRGTGGTGELFF
-	TRBV28	TRBJ1-1	-	TGTGCCAGCAGTTTCACAGGGTACGACACTGAAGCTTTCTTT	CASSFTGYDTEAFF
-	TRBV28	TRBJ2-1	-	TGTGCCAGCATCCTTTCGGGGAGTAAATACAATGAGCAGTTCTTC	CASILSGSKYNEQFF
few	TRBV7-9	TRBJ1-2	-	TGTGCCAGCAGCCCCGGGGGGGGTCGCGGCTACACCTTC	CASSPGGGRGYTF
-	TRBV4-1	TRBJ1-5	-	TGCGCCAGCAGCCAAGTCGCCAGGGTTGGACAGCCCCAGCATTTT	CASSQVARVGQPQHF
-	TRBV24-1	TRBJ1-1	-	TGTGCCACCAGTGAGTCAGGAATAAACACTGAAGCTTTCTTT	CATSESGINTEAFF
once	TRBV2	TRBJ1-1	-	TGTGCCAGCAGCGTACAAATTGAAGCTTTCTTT	CASSVQIEAFF
-	TRBV18	TRBJ1-5	-	TGTGCCAGCCCAACATATCTTAGCAATCAGCCCCAGCATTTT	CASPTYLSNQPQHF
-	TRBV7-3	TRBJ1-1	-	TGTGCCAGCAGCTTAACCCCCGGACACACGCCCGCCTCGAACACTGAAGCTTTCTTT	CASSLTPGHTPASNTEAFF
-	TRBV27	TRBJ1-1	-	TGTGCCAGCAGGTCCCAGGGGAACACTGAAGCTTTCTTT	CASRSQGNTEAFF
-	TRBV5-1	TRBJ1-1	-	TGCGCCAGCAGCCCGGAGGCGGGTACCGACACTGAAGCTTTCTTT	CASSPEAGTDTEAFF
-	TRBV6-2/TRBV6-3	TRBJ2-5	-	TGTGCCAGCAGTTATACGGGGGTAGGAGAGACCCAGTACTTC	CASSYTGVGETQYF
-	TRBV19	TRBJ1-1	-	TGTGCCAGTAGTACCCGGGCGGGGTCGGATCCGAGGACTGAAGCTTTCTTT	CASSTRAGSDPRTEAFF
-	TRBV10-3	TRBJ1-2	-	TGTGCCATCAGTGACCCGACACAAAACTATGGCTACACCTTC	CAISDPTQNYGYTF
-	TRBV7-9	TRBJ1-1	-	TGTGCCAGCAGCTTCGGAGCAGCCGAAGCTTTCTTT	CASSFGAAEAFF
few	TRBV30	TRBJ1-2	-	TGTGCCTGGAGTTCGGGGGGCGACTATGGCTACACCTTC	CAWSSGGDYGYTF
-	TRBV6-1	TRBJ2-7	TRBD2	TGTGCCAGCAGAGAACAGCCTAGCGGGTTTGGCGAGCAGTACTTC	CASREQPSGFGEQYF
once	TRBV5-6	TRBJ2-1	TRBD2	TGTGCCAGCAGCTCTCTCGGGACTAGCGGGGGGTACAATGAGCAGTTCTTC	CASSSLGTSGGYNEQFF
-	TRBV7-8	TRBJ2-7	TRBD2	TGTGCCAGCAGCTTAACAGCGGGAAGGTACGAGCAGTACTTC	CASSLTAGRYEQYF
-	TRBV7-2	TRBJ2-7	-	TGTGCCAGCAGAAGTAGGAAAACAGACCCAATCTACGAGCAGTACTTC	CASRSRKTDPIYEQYF
-	TRBV5-6	TRBJ2-7	-	TGTGCCAGCAGCTTAGGCAGGGCCTACGAGCAGTACTTC	CASSLGRAYEQYF
-	TRBV28	TRBJ2-7	TRBD1	TGTGCCAGCGGCGAATCCCGGGACAGTACCTACGAGCAGTACTTC	CASGESRDSTYEQYF
-	TRBV11-2	TRBJ2-7	-	TGTGCCAGCAGCTTAGACAGGGACTACGAGCAGTACTTC	CASSLDRDYEQYF
-	TRBV18	TRBJ1-1	-	TGTGCCAGCTCACCAGACAGTCAGGGCACTGAAGCTTTCTTT	CASSPDSQGTEAFF
-	TRBV5-6	TRBJ2-6	-	TGTGCCAGCAGCGAAACAGGGTCTGGGGCCAACGTCCTGACTTTC	CASSETGSGANVLTF
-	TRBV7-6	TRBJ2-5	TRBD2	TGTGCCAGCAGCTCAACCAGCGGGGGCTACGAGACCCAGTACTTC	CASSSTSGGYETQYF
few	TRBV16	TRBJ2-1	TRBD2	TGTGCCAGCAGCCAATCCTTAGGGACTAGCAATGAGCAGTTCTTC	CASSQSLGTSNEQFF
-	TRBV11-2	TRBJ2-7	-	TGTGCCAGCAGCTTAGGTAGTAGGGGAAAGGCGTCCTACGAGCAGTACTTC	CASSLGSRGKASYEQYF
-	TRBV6-6	TRBJ1-4	-	TGTGCCAGCAGCCGAGGACGGGATAATGAAAAACTGTTTTTT	CASSRGRDNEKLFF